The rows below give T cell receptor beta chains drawn from one sample of a study of human T cells and chemical hapten exposure. TCRdb passed the RACE reads through MiXCR, listing each CDR3 protein once. The data show more than 90,000 distinct CDR3 sequences, roughly 10% seen once. The sample consisted of whole blood, taken in connection with sensitization to the hapten diphenylcyclopropenone (DPC). These receptors came from a woman aged 40 to 50 with alopecia areata. Some clones in this sample may be carry-over from other donors' samples. Each CDR3 is given with its conserved first and last residue. A D gene is named only where the DNA matches it firmly. Clone size, where shown, is once, few, many, or a class for clones that have expanded.

d_call: TRBD1
v_call: TRBV27
j_call: TRBJ2-7
clone_size: few
cdr3_aa: CASRSGGQGYEQYF
cdr3_nt: TGTGCCAGCAGAAGTGGAGGACAGGGGTACGAGCAGTACTTC

d_call: TRBD1
v_call: TRBV9
j_call: TRBJ1-2
clone_size: few
cdr3_aa: CASSVGVIGQGVDGYTF
cdr3_nt: TGTGCCAGCAGCGTAGGGGTCATCGGACAGGGGGTAGATGGCTACACCTTC

d_call: NA
v_call: TRBV5-1
j_call: TRBJ2-1
clone_size: many
cdr3_aa: CASSNPQLNEQFF
cdr3_nt: TGCGCCAGCAGCAACCCTCAGCTGAATGAGCAGTTCTTC

d_call: NA
v_call: TRBV19
j_call: TRBJ1-5
clone_size: many
cdr3_aa: CASSILERGTNQPQHF
cdr3_nt: TGTGCCAGTAGTATATTAGAACGGGGGACCAATCAGCCCCAGCATTTT

d_call: NA
v_call: TRBV14
j_call: TRBJ2-7
clone_size: NA
cdr3_aa: CASSQVTVSYEQYF
cdr3_nt: TGTGCCAGCAGCCAAGTGACCGTCTCCTACGAGCAGTACTTC

d_call: TRBD2
v_call: TRBV7-2
j_call: TRBJ2-2
clone_size: NA
cdr3_aa: CASSFVAGHTGELFF
cdr3_nt: TGTGCCAGCAGCTTCGTAGCGGGGCACACCGGGGAGCTGTTTTTT

d_call: NA
v_call: TRBV19
j_call: TRBJ1-2
clone_size: NA
cdr3_aa: CASMRGINYGYTF
cdr3_nt: TGTGCCAGTATGAGAGGAATTAACTATGGCTACACCTTC

d_call: NA
v_call: TRBV6-4
j_call: TRBJ2-1
clone_size: many
cdr3_aa: CASSGAGTSNEQFF
cdr3_nt: TGTGCCAGCAGTGGCGCGGGCACGAGTAATGAGCAGTTCTTC

d_call: TRBD1
v_call: TRBV7-2
j_call: TRBJ2-5
clone_size: NA
cdr3_aa: CASSTRGQRVQETQYF
cdr3_nt: TGTGCCAGCAGCACAAGGGGACAGAGAGTTCAAGAGACCCAGTACTTC

d_call: TRBD2
v_call: TRBV5-6
j_call: TRBJ2-1
clone_size: few
cdr3_aa: CASSLASGGSRNEQFF
cdr3_nt: TGTGCCAGCAGCTTGGCGTCTGGCGGGAGTAGGAATGAGCAGTTCTTC

d_call: NA
v_call: TRBV7-9
j_call: TRBJ2-1
clone_size: few
cdr3_aa: CASSHLYNEQFF
cdr3_nt: TGTGCCAGCAGCCATTTATACAATGAGCAGTTCTTC

d_call: NA
v_call: TRBV6-6
j_call: TRBJ2-1
clone_size: NA
cdr3_aa: CASTVGGGGNEQFF
cdr3_nt: TGTGCCAGCACCGTGGGGGGTGGGGGCAATGAGCAGTTCTTC

d_call: NA
v_call: TRBV6-5
j_call: TRBJ2-4
clone_size: many
cdr3_aa: CASSSTTKNIQYF
cdr3_nt: TGTGCCAGCAGTTCGACAACCAAAAACATTCAGTACTTC

d_call: NA
v_call: TRBV27
j_call: TRBJ2-3
clone_size: many
cdr3_aa: CASSLSGQSTDTQYF
cdr3_nt: TGTGCCAGCAGTTTATCGGGTCAGAGCACAGATACGCAGTATTTT

d_call: TRBD2
v_call: TRBV29-1
j_call: TRBJ2-3
clone_size: many
cdr3_aa: CSVAPSGGRTDTQYF
cdr3_nt: TGCAGCGTGGCCCCTAGCGGGGGGCGCACAGATACGCAGTATTTT

d_call: TRBD1
v_call: TRBV18
j_call: TRBJ1-3
clone_size: few
cdr3_aa: CASSPVQGDYSGNTIYF
cdr3_nt: TGTGCCAGCTCACCTGTACAGGGGGACTACTCTGGAAACACCATATATTTT

d_call: NA
v_call: TRBV20-1
j_call: TRBJ2-1
clone_size: NA
cdr3_aa: CSATPQALDEQFF
cdr3_nt: TGCAGTGCTACCCCCCAGGCTCTCGATGAGCAGTTCTTC

d_call: NA
v_call: TRBV20-1
j_call: TRBJ2-2
clone_size: few
cdr3_aa: CSARKPGAFELFF
cdr3_nt: TGCAGTGCTAGGAAGCCCGGGGCCTTTGAGCTGTTTTTT

d_call: TRBD2
v_call: TRBV29-1
j_call: TRBJ2-2
clone_size: NA
cdr3_aa: CSAVAGTNTGELFF
cdr3_nt: TGCAGCGCCGTAGCGGGTACGAACACCGGGGAGCTGTTTTTT

d_call: NA
v_call: TRBV10-3
j_call: TRBJ2-7
clone_size: many
cdr3_aa: CAISEGEGGYEQYF
cdr3_nt: TGTGCCATCAGTGAGGGAGAAGGGGGGTACGAGCAGTACTTC

d_call: TRBD1
v_call: TRBV7-8
j_call: TRBJ2-7
clone_size: NA
cdr3_aa: CASSPGTAEREQYF
cdr3_nt: TGTGCCAGCAGCCCCGGGACAGCAGAAAGGGAGCAGTACTTC

d_call: NA
v_call: TRBV30
j_call: TRBJ1-5
clone_size: few
cdr3_aa: CAWSVGRNSNQPQHF
cdr3_nt: TGTGCCTGGAGTGTCGGCAGAAATAGCAATCAGCCCCAGCATTTT

d_call: TRBD1
v_call: TRBV18
j_call: TRBJ2-3
clone_size: few
cdr3_aa: CASSQGQGSDTQYF
cdr3_nt: TGTGCCAGCTCACAGGGACAGGGCTCAGATACGCAGTATTTT

d_call: TRBD2
v_call: TRBV28
j_call: TRBJ2-7
clone_size: NA
cdr3_aa: CATRSGGSSYEQYF
cdr3_nt: TGTGCCACCAGGTCGGGGGGGAGCTCCTACGAGCAGTACTTC

d_call: TRBD1
v_call: TRBV20-1
j_call: TRBJ1-2
clone_size: many
cdr3_aa: CSARDVAWDRVSSYSGYTF
cdr3_nt: TGCAGTGCTAGAGATGTGGCCTGGGACAGGGTTTCCTCCTATTCGGGCTACACCTTC

d_call: NA
v_call: TRBV20-1
j_call: TRBJ2-5
clone_size: many
cdr3_aa: CSALGPSEKETQYF
cdr3_nt: TGCAGTGCCCTCGGTCCTAGCGAGAAAGAGACCCAGTACTTC

d_call: NA
v_call: TRBV7-2
j_call: TRBJ2-1
clone_size: many
cdr3_aa: CASWGSYNEQFF
cdr3_nt: TGTGCCAGCTGGGGGTCCTACAATGAGCAGTTCTTC

d_call: NA
v_call: TRBV20-1
j_call: TRBJ1-5
clone_size: few
cdr3_aa: CSARAVPTGNQPQHF
cdr3_nt: TGCAGTGCTAGAGCTGTGCCCACAGGGAATCAGCCCCAGCATTTT

d_call: TRBD2
v_call: TRBV30
j_call: TRBJ2-1
clone_size: NA
cdr3_aa: CAWSSGTPGNEQFF
cdr3_nt: TGTGCCTGGAGTAGCGGGACTCCGGGTAATGAGCAGTTCTTC

d_call: TRBD1
v_call: TRBV7-9
j_call: TRBJ1-6
clone_size: NA
cdr3_aa: CASRRSGQVDSPLHF
cdr3_nt: TGTGCCAGCAGGCGCAGCGGACAGGTGGACTCACCCCTCCACTTT

d_call: NA
v_call: TRBV6-6
j_call: TRBJ2-5
clone_size: few
cdr3_aa: CASSYGPGRASSQTQYF
cdr3_nt: TGTGCCAGCAGTTACGGTCCTGGCAGGGCTAGCAGCCAGACCCAGTACTTC

d_call: NA
v_call: TRBV6-2/TRBV6-3
j_call: TRBJ1-5
clone_size: many
cdr3_aa: CASSPHPSNQPQHF
cdr3_nt: TGTGCCAGCAGCCCGCATCCTAGCAATCAGCCCCAGCATTTT

d_call: TRBD2
v_call: TRBV29-1
j_call: TRBJ2-7
clone_size: NA
cdr3_aa: CSVRTSGSFYEQYF
cdr3_nt: TGCAGCGTCCGGACTAGCGGGAGCTTCTACGAGCAGTACTTC

d_call: NA
v_call: TRBV4-3
j_call: TRBJ1-6
clone_size: many
cdr3_aa: CASSQGNREGSPLHF
cdr3_nt: TGCGCCAGCAGCCAGGGGAACAGGGAAGGTTCACCCCTCCACTTT

d_call: TRBD2
v_call: TRBV20-1
j_call: TRBJ2-5
clone_size: many
cdr3_aa: CSPAGGPGETQYF
cdr3_nt: TGCAGCCCAGCGGGGGGGCCAGGAGAGACCCAGTACTTC

d_call: NA
v_call: TRBV7-8
j_call: TRBJ2-7
clone_size: many
cdr3_aa: CASSFLQGTFAYEQYF
cdr3_nt: TGTGCCAGCAGCTTTTTGCAAGGGACCTTCGCCTACGAGCAGTACTTC

d_call: TRBD1
v_call: TRBV6-6
j_call: TRBJ2-3
clone_size: NA
cdr3_aa: CASSYRQGIGPNTDTQYF
cdr3_nt: TGTGCCAGCAGTTACCGACAGGGCATAGGACCTAACACAGATACGCAGTATTTT

d_call: NA
v_call: TRBV7-9
j_call: TRBJ1-1
clone_size: many
cdr3_aa: CASSLDYRHPDTEAFF
cdr3_nt: TGTGCCAGCAGCTTAGATTATCGGCACCCGGACACTGAAGCTTTCTTT

d_call: NA
v_call: TRBV6-2/TRBV6-3
j_call: TRBJ1-1
clone_size: once
cdr3_aa: CASSVGQGVAFF
cdr3_nt: TGTGCCAGCAGCGTCGGGCAGGGAGTGGCTTTCTTT

d_call: NA
v_call: TRBV7-2
j_call: TRBJ2-5
clone_size: few
cdr3_aa: CASSLVPRQETQYF
cdr3_nt: TGTGCCAGCAGCTTAGTTCCCCGCCAAGAGACCCAGTACTTC

d_call: NA
v_call: TRBV12-3/TRBV12-4
j_call: TRBJ1-1
clone_size: many
cdr3_aa: CASSVGTANTEAFF
cdr3_nt: TGTGCCAGCAGCGTAGGGACCGCGAACACTGAAGCTTTCTTT

d_call: NA
v_call: TRBV29-1
j_call: TRBJ2-7
clone_size: few
cdr3_aa: CSVSWGQNGEQYF
cdr3_nt: TGCAGCGTTTCATGGGGTCAGAACGGAGAGCAGTACTTC

d_call: TRBD1
v_call: TRBV5-1
j_call: TRBJ2-3
clone_size: NA
cdr3_aa: CASSPGQVNTDTQYF
cdr3_nt: TGCGCCAGCAGCCCGGGACAGGTCAACACAGATACGCAGTATTTT

d_call: NA
v_call: TRBV7-3
j_call: TRBJ2-3
clone_size: many
cdr3_aa: CASSLLGGTDTQYF
cdr3_nt: TGTGCCAGCAGCCTACTAGGGGGCACAGATACGCAGTATTTT

d_call: NA
v_call: TRBV3-1
j_call: TRBJ2-7
clone_size: many
cdr3_aa: CASSHSYEQYF
cdr3_nt: TGTGCCAGCAGCCACTCCTACGAGCAGTACTTC

d_call: NA
v_call: TRBV20-1
j_call: TRBJ1-6
clone_size: NA
cdr3_aa: CSARDKRNSPLHF
cdr3_nt: TGCAGTGCTAGAGATAAAAGGAATTCACCCCTCCACTTT

d_call: NA
v_call: TRBV9
j_call: TRBJ2-3
clone_size: few
cdr3_aa: CASSPSARRTDTQYF
cdr3_nt: TGTGCCAGCAGCCCCTCCGCTCGAAGGACAGATACGCAGTATTTT

d_call: TRBD1
v_call: TRBV29-1
j_call: TRBJ2-1
clone_size: few
cdr3_aa: CSVNGDRGVYEQFF
cdr3_nt: TGCAGCGTTAATGGGGACAGGGGAGTCTATGAGCAGTTCTTC

d_call: TRBD1
v_call: TRBV2
j_call: TRBJ2-2
clone_size: NA
cdr3_aa: CASSVGQGYGELFF
cdr3_nt: TGTGCCAGCAGTGTGGGACAGGGGTACGGGGAGCTGTTTTTT

d_call: TRBD1
v_call: TRBV6-4
j_call: TRBJ2-7
clone_size: few
cdr3_aa: CASSEDREVTYEQYF
cdr3_nt: TGTGCCAGCAGCGAGGACAGGGAAGTCACCTACGAGCAGTACTTC

d_call: NA
v_call: TRBV29-1
j_call: TRBJ1-1
clone_size: many
cdr3_aa: CSVESGRNTEAFF
cdr3_nt: TGCAGCGTTGAATCGGGCAGGAACACTGAAGCTTTCTTT

d_call: TRBD1
v_call: TRBV6-2/TRBV6-3
j_call: TRBJ1-5
clone_size: few
cdr3_aa: CASSYSTGQQHF
cdr3_nt: TGTGCCAGCAGTTACTCTACGGGACAGCAGCATTTT

d_call: TRBD1
v_call: TRBV7-2
j_call: TRBJ1-5
clone_size: NA
cdr3_aa: CASSQWSRDRVFSNQPQHF
cdr3_nt: TGTGCCAGCAGCCAGTGGTCCCGGGACAGGGTGTTTAGCAATCAGCCCCAGCATTTT

d_call: NA
v_call: TRBV28
j_call: TRBJ2-7
clone_size: many
cdr3_aa: CASSLGRNYEQYF
cdr3_nt: TGTGCCAGCAGTTTGGGCAGAAACTACGAGCAGTACTTC

d_call: NA
v_call: TRBV5-1
j_call: TRBJ2-7
clone_size: NA
cdr3_aa: CASSLVVSTYEQYF
cdr3_nt: TGCGCCAGCAGCTTGGTTGTGAGTACCTACGAGCAGTACTTC

d_call: NA
v_call: TRBV7-2
j_call: TRBJ1-5
clone_size: many
cdr3_aa: CASSLQGQGQPQHF
cdr3_nt: TGTGCCAGCAGCTTACAGGGTCAAGGGCAGCCCCAGCATTTT

d_call: NA
v_call: TRBV24-1
j_call: TRBJ2-7
clone_size: many
cdr3_aa: CATSDFAGVGEQYF
cdr3_nt: TGTGCCACCAGTGATTTCGCCGGAGTGGGCGAGCAGTACTTC

d_call: TRBD2
v_call: TRBV20-1
j_call: TRBJ2-1
clone_size: NA
cdr3_aa: CSAARGLLAGGLGNEQFF
cdr3_nt: TGCAGTGCTGCAAGAGGGTTGCTAGCGGGGGGCTTGGGCAATGAGCAGTTCTTC

d_call: TRBD2
v_call: TRBV24-1
j_call: TRBJ2-1
clone_size: many
cdr3_aa: CATSEVGTSPEQFF
cdr3_nt: TGTGCCACCAGTGAAGTCGGGACTAGTCCTGAGCAGTTCTTC

d_call: NA
v_call: TRBV2
j_call: TRBJ2-2
clone_size: NA
cdr3_aa: CASRTDTGELFF
cdr3_nt: TGTGCCTCCCGGACAGACACCGGGGAGCTGTTTTTT